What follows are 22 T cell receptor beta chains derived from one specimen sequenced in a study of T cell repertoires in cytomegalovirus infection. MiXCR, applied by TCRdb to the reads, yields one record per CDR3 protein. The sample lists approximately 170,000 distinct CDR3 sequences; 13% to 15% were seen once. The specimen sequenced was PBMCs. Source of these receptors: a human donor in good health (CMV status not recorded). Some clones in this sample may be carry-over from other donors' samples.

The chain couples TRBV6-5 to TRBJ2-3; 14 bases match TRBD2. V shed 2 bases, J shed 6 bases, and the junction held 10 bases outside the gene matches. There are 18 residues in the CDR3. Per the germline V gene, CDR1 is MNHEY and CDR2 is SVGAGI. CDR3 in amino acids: CASSYRVWTSGGLDTQYF. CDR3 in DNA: TGTGCCAGCAGTTACAGGGTCTGGACTAGCGGGGGGCTGGATACGCAGTATTTT.

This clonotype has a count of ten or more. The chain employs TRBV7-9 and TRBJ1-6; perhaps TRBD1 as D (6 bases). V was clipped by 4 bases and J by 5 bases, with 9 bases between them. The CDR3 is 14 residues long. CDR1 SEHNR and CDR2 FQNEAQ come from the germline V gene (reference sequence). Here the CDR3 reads CASSYRQDNSPLHF. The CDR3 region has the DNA TGTGCCAGCAGCTACCGACAGGATAATTCACCCCTCCACTTT.

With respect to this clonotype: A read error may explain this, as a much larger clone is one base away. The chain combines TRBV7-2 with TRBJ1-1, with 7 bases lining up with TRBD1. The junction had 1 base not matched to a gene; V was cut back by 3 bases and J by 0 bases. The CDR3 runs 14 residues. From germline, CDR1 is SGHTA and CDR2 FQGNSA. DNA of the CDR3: TGTGCCAGCAGCTTGACAGGGCTGAACACTGAAGCTTTCTTT. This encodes CASSLTGLNTEAFF.

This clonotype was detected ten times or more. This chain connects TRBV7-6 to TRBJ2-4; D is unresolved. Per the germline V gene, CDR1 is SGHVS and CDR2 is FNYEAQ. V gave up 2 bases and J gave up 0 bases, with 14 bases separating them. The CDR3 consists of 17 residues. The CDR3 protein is CASSLKRAETAKNIQYF. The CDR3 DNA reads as TGTGCCAGCAGCTTAAAAAGGGCGGAAACAGCCAAAAACATTCAGTACTTC.

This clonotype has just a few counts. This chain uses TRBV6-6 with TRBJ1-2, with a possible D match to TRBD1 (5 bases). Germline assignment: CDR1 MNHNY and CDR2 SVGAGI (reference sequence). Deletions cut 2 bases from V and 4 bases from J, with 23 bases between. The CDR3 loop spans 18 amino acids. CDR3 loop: CASSYLVERGRDPYGYTF. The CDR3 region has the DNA TGTGCCAGCAGTTACCTGGTTGAAAGAGGACGGGACCCCTATGGCTACACCTTC.

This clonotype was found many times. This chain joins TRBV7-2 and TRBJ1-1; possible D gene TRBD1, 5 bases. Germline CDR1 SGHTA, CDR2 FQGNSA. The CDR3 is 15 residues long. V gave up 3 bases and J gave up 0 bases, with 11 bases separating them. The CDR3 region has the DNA TGTGCCAGCAGCTTGCGCCGACAGTTGAACACTGAAGCTTTCTTT. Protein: CASSLRRQLNTEAFF.

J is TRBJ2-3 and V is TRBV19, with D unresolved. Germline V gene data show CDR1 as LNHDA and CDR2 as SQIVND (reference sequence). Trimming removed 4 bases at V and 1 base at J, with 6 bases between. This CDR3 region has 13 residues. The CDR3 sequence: CASSNGGTDTQYF. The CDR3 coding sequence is TGTGCCAGTAGTAACGGCGGCACAGATACGCAGTATTTT. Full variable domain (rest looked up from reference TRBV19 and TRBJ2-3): DGGITQSPKYLFRKEGQNVTLSCEQNLNHDAMYWYRQDPGQGLRLIYYSQIVNDFQKGDIAEGYSVSREKKESFPLTVTSAQKNPTAFYLCASSNGGTDTQYFGPGTRLTVL.

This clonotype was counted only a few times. The CDR3, as DNA: TGTGCCAGCAGCAAAGGACTAGCCGGCTCCTACAATGAGCAGTTCTTC. Protein: CASSKGLAGSYNEQFF. The gene calls are TRBV6-2 or TRBV6-3 and TRBJ2-1; 8 positions match TRBD2. The CDR3 length is 16 residues. The junction had 7 bases not matched to a gene; V was cut back by 6 bases and J by 0 bases. The V gene's germline CDR1 is MNHEY and CDR2 SVGEGT.

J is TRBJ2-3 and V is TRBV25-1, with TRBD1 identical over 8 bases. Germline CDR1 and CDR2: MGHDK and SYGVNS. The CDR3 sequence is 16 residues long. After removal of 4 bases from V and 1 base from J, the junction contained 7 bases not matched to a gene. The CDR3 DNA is TGTGCCAGCAGTGTTGCCGGGACAGGACGCACAGATACGCAGTATTTT. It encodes CASSVAGTGRTDTQYF.

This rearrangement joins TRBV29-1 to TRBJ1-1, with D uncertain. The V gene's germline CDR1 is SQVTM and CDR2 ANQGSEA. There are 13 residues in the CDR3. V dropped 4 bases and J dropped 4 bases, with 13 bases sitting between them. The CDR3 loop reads CSVATNAGTEAFF. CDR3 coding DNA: TGCAGCGTTGCCACAAACGCGGGCACTGAAGCTTTCTTT.

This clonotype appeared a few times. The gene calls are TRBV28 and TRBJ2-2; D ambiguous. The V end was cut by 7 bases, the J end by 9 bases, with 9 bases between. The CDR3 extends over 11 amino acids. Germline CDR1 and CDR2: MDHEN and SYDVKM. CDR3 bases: TGTGCCAGCACCCACTTACGGGAGCTGTTTTTT. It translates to CASTHLRELFF.

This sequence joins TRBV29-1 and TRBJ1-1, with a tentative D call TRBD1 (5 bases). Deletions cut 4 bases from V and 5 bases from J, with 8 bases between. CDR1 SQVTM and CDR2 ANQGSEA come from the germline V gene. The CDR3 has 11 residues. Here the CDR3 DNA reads TGCAGCGTTGGCAGGGAGACTGAAGCTTTCTTT. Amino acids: CSVGRETEAFF. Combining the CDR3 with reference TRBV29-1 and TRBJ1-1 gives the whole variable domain SAVISQKPSRDICQRGTSLTIQCQVDSQVTMMFWYRQQPGQSLTLIATANQGSEATYESGFVIDKFPISRPNLTFSTLTVSNMSPEDSSIYLCSVGRETEAFFGQGTRLTVV.

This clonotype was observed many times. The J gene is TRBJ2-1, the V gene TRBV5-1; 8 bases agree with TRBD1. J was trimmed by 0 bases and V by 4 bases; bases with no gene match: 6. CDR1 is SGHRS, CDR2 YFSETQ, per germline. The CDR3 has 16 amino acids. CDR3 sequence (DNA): TGCGCCAGCAGCCTGACAGGGGAGAGCTCCTACAATGAGCAGTTCTTC. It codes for CASSLTGESSYNEQFF.

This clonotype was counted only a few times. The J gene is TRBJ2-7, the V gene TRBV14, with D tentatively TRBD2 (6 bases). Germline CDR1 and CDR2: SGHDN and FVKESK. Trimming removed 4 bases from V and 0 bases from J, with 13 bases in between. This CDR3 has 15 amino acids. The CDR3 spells CASSLRISGSYEQYF. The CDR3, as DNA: TGTGCCAGCAGCCTCCGGATTAGCGGCTCCTACGAGCAGTACTTC.

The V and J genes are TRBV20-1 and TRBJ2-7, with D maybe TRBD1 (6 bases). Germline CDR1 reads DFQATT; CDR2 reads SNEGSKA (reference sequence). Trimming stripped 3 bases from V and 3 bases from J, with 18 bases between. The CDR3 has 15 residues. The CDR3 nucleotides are TGCAGTGCTAGTCCTCAACCAGGGGTGCACTACGAGCAGTACTTC. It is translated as CSASPQPGVHYEQYF.

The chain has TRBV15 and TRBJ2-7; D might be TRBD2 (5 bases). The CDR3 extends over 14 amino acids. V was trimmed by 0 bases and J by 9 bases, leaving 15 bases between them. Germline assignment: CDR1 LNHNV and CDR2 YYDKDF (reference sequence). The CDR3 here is CATSRDGALARQYF. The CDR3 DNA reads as TGTGCCACCAGCAGAGATGGTGCCCTAGCTAGGCAGTACTTC.

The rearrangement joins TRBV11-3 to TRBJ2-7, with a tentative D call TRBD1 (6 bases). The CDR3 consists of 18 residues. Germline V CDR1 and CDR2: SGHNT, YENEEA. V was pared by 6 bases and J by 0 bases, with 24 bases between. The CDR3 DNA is TGTGCCAGCAGTCTGGGACATCAACGTGATTTAAGCTCCTACGAGCAGTACTTC. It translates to CASSLGHQRDLSSYEQYF.

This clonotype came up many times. In DNA, the CDR3 is TGTGCCAGCAGTTACCGGGGGCAGGGCGGCGGGGCCAACGTCCTGACTTTC. Amino acid sequence: CASSYRGQGGGANVLTF. The V gene is TRBV6-5, the J gene TRBJ2-6; D is tentatively TRBD1 or TRBD2 (6 bases each). The CDR3 covers 17 residues. V was cut by 2 bases and J by 4 bases, with 15 bases left in between. Germline CDR1 is MNHEY and CDR2 is SVGAGI.

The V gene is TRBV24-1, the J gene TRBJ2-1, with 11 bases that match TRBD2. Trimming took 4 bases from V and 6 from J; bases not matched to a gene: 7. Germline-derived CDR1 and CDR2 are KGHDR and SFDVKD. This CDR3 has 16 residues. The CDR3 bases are TGTGCCACCAGTGACCCGGGACTAGCGGATTTCAATGAGCAGTTCTTC. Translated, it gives CATSDPGLADFNEQFF.

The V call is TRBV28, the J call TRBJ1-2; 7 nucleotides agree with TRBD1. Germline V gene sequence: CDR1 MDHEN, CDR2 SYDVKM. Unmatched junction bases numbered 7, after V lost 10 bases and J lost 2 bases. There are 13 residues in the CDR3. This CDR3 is CAIEDRINYGYTF. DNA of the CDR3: TGTGCCATCGAGGACAGGATCAACTATGGCTACACCTTC.

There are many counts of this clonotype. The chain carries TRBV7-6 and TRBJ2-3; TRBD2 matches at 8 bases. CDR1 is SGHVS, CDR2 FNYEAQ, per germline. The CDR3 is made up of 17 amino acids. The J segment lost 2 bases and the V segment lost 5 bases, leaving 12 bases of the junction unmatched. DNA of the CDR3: TGTGCCAGCAGCCGTGACATCAGCGGGGGAACCACAGATACGCAGTATTTT. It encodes CASSRDISGGTTDTQYF.

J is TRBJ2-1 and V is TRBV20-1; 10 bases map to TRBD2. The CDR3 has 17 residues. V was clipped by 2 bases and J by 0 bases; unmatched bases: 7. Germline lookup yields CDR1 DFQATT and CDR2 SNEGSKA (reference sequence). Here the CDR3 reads CSARPRTSGYSYNEQFF. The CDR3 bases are TGCAGTGCTAGACCGAGGACTAGCGGATACTCCTACAATGAGCAGTTCTTC.